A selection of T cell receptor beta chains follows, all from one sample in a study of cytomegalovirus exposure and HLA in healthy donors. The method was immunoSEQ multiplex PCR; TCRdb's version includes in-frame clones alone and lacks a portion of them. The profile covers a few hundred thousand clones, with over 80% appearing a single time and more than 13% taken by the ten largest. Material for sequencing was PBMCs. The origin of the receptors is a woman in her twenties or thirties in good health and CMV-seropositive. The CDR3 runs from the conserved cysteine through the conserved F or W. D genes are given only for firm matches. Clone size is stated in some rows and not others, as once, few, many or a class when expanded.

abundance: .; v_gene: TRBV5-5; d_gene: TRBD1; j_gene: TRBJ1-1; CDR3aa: CASSRRTGATEAFF; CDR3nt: TGTGCCAGCAGCCGAAGGACAGGAGCCACTGAAGCTTTCTTT
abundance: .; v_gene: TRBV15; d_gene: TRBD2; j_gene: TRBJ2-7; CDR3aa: CATSRPGTSEIRGYEQYF; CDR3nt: TGTGCCACCAGCAGGCCCGGGACTAGCGAGATCCGAGGGTACGAGCAGTACTTC
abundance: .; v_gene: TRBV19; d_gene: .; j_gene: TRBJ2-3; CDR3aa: CASTKNPNSPLTDTQYF; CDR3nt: TGTGCCAGTACCAAAAACCCGAACAGCCCACTGACAGATACGCAGTATTTT
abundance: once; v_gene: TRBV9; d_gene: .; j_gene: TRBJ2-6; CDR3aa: CASSVGRAGANVLTF; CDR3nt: TGTGCCAGCAGCGTAGGGAGGGCTGGGGCCAACGTCCTGACTTTC
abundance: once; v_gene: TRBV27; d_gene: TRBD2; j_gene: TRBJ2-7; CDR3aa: CASSSTGTSRYEQYF; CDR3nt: TGTGCCAGCAGCTCAACCGGGACTAGCAGGTACGAGCAGTACTTC
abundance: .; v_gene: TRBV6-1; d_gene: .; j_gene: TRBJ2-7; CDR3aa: CASSDLLGLTSYEQYF; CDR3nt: TGTGCCAGCAGTGACCTTCTGGGACTTACCTCCTACGAGCAGTACTTC
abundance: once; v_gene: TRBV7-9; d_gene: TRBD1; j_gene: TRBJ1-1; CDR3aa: CASGTGPEAFF; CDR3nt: TGTGCCAGTGGGACAGGGCCTGAAGCTTTCTTT
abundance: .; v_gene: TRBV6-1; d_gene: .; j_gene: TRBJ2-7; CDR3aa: CASSEAPDGAYEQYF; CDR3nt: TGTGCCAGCAGTGAAGCCCCGGACGGTGCCTACGAGCAGTACTTC
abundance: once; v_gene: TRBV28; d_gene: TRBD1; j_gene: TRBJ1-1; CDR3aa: CATLRDRVDTEAFF; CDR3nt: TGTGCCACCCTCCGGGACAGGGTCGATACTGAAGCTTTCTTT
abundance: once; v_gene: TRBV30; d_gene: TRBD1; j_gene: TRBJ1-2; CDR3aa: CAWSVQFTGGDYGYTF; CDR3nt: TGTGCCTGGAGTGTACAATTTACAGGGGGCGACTATGGCTACACCTTC
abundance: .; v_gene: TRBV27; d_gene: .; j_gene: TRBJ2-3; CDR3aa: CASRGGGTDTQYF; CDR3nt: TGTGCCAGCAGGGGGGGTGGCACAGATACGCAGTATTTT
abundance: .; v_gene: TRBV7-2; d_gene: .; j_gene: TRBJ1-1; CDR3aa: CASSVKWDTEAFF; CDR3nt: TGTGCCAGCAGCGTAAAGTGGGACACTGAAGCTTTCTTT
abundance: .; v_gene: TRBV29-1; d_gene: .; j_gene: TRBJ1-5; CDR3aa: CSVETGSNQPQHF; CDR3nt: TGCAGCGTCGAGACAGGTTCCAATCAGCCCCAGCATTTT
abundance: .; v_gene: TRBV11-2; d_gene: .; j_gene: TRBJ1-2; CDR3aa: CASSLGRGNGYTF; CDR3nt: TGTGCCAGCAGCTTAGGTCGGGGGAATGGCTACACCTTC
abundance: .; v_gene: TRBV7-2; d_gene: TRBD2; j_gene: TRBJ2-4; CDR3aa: CASRWIAGGPENIQYF; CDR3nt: TGTGCCAGCAGGTGGATAGCGGGAGGGCCCGAAAACATTCAGTACTTC
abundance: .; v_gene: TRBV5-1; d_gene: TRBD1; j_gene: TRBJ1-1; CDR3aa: CASSPGTGGTEAFF; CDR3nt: TGCGCCAGCAGCCCCGGGACAGGGGGGACTGAAGCTTTCTTT
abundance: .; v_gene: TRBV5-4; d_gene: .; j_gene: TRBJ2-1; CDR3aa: CASSSNVWTNNEQFF; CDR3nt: TGTGCCAGCAGCTCTAATGTTTGGACAAACAATGAGCAGTTCTTC
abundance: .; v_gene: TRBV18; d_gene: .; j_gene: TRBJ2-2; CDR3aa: CASSPSGNTGELFF; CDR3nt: TGTGCCAGCTCACCCTCCGGAAACACCGGGGAGCTGTTTTTT
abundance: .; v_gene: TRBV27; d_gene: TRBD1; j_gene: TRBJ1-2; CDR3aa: CASSPRQGAGYGYTF; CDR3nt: TGTGCCAGCAGTCCCCGACAGGGGGCAGGATATGGCTACACCTTC
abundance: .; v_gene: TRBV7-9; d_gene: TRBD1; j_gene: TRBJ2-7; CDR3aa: CASSPDRGFYEQYF; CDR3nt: TGTGCCAGCAGTCCGGACAGGGGATTTTACGAGCAGTACTTC
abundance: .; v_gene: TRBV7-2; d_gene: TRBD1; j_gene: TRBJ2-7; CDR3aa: CASSSRQGGGYEQYF; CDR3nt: TGTGCCAGCAGCTCACGACAGGGGGGCGGATACGAGCAGTACTTC
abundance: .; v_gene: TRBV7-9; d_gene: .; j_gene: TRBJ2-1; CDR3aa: CASSSLPFF; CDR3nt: TGTGCCAGCAGCTCCCTTCCGTTCTTC
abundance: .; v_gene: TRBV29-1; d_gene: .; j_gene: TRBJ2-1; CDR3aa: CSVERGEGERSSYNEQFF; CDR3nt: TGCAGCGTTGAGAGGGGTGAGGGGGAAAGAAGCTCCTACAATGAGCAGTTCTTC
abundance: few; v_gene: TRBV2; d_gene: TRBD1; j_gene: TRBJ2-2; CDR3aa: CASKQGASNTGELFF; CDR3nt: TGTGCCAGCAAACAGGGGGCTTCCAACACCGGGGAGCTGTTTTTT
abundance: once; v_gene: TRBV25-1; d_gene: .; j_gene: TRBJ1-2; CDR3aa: CASAPLESPYGYTF; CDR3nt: TGTGCCAGCGCTCCTCTAGAGAGTCCCTATGGCTACACCTTC
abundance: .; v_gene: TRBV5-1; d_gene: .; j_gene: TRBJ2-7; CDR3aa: CASSNSGMSSYEQYF; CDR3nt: TGCGCCAGCAGTAATTCTGGGATGAGCTCCTACGAGCAGTACTTC
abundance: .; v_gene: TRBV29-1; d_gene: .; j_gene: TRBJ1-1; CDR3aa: CSVTGALNTEAFF; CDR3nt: TGCAGCGTTACCGGGGCCTTGAACACTGAAGCTTTCTTT
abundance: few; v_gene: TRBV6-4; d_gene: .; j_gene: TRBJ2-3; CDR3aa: CASSDSVGGTDTQYF; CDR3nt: TGTGCCAGCAGTGACTCGGTAGGAGGGACAGATACGCAGTATTTT
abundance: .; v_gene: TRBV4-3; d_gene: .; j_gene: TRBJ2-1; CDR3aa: CASSQDPKPSEQFF; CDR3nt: TGCGCCAGCAGCCAAGACCCAAAACCTAGTGAGCAGTTCTTC
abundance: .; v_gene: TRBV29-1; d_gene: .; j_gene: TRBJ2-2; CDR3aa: CSVGDGGTNTGELFF; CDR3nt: TGCAGCGTTGGTGATGGGGGCACGAACACCGGGGAGCTGTTTTTT
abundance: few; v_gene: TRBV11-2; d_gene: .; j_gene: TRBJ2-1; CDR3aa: CASSLIQGTFYNEQFF; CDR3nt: TGTGCCAGCAGCTTAATACAGGGGACTTTCTACAATGAGCAGTTCTTC
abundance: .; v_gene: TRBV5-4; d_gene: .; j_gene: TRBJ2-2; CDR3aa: CASSLGQNTGELFF; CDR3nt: TGTGCCAGCAGCTTGGGACAGAACACCGGGGAGCTGTTTTTT
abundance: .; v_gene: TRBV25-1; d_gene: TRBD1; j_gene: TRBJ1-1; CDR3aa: CASSVTGGRPEAFF; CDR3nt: TGTGCCAGCAGTGTCACAGGGGGGAGGCCTGAAGCTTTCTTT
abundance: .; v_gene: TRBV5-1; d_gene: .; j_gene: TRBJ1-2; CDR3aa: CASSDTPNYGYTF; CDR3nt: TGCGCCAGCAGCGACACCCCTAACTATGGCTACACCTTC
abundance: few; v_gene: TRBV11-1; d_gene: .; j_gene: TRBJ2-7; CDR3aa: CASSFSIYEQYF; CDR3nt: TGTGCCAGCAGCTTTTCGATCTACGAGCAGTACTTC
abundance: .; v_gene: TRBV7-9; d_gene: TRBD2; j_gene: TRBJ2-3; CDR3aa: CATPGLASYGGTDTQYF; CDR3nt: TGTGCCACCCCGGGACTAGCGAGTTATGGTGGCACAGATACGCAGTATTTT
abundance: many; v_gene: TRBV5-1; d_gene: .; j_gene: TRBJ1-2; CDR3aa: CASSLDSVSTF; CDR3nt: TGCGCCAGCAGCTTGGACTCGGTATCCACCTTC
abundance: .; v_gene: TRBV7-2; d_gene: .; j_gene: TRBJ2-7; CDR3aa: CASSLESGGDFYEQYF; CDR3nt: TGTGCCAGCAGCTTAGAGTCTGGGGGTGACTTCTACGAGCAGTACTTC
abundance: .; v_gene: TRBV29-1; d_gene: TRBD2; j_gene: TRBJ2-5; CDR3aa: CSAAGTSGLETQYF; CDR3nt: TGCAGCGCCGCCGGGACTAGCGGGTTGGAGACCCAGTACTTC
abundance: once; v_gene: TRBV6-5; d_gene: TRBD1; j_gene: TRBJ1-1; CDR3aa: CASSYSGTGVTEAFF; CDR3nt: TGTGCCAGCAGTTACTCCGGGACAGGGGTCACTGAAGCTTTCTTT
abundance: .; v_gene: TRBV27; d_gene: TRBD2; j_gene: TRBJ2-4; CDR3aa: CASSFGLAIPNIQYF; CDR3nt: TGTGCCAGCTCCTTCGGACTAGCGATACCAAACATTCAGTACTTC
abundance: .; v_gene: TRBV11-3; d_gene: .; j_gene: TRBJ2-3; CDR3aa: CASSLGYSTDTQYF; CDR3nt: TGTGCCAGCAGCTTAGGTTACAGCACAGATACGCAGTATTTT
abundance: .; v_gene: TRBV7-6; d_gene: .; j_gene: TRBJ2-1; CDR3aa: CASSLAVGEGVYNEQFF; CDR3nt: TGTGCCAGCAGCTTAGCAGTAGGAGAGGGGGTCTACAATGAGCAGTTCTTC
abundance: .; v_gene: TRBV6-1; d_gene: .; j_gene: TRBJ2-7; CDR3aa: CASSEVGTASYEQYF; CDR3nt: TGTGCCAGCAGTGAAGTCGGGACGGCTTCCTACGAGCAGTACTTC
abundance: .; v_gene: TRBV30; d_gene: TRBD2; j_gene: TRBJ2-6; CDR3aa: CAWNPGGSGANVLTF; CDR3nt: TGTGCCTGGAACCCGGGGGGGTCCGGGGCCAACGTCCTGACTTTC
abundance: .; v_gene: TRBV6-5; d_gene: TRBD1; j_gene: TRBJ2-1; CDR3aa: CASSYRTGGKGEQFF; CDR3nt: TGTGCCAGCAGTTACAGGACAGGGGGAAAGGGTGAGCAGTTCTTC
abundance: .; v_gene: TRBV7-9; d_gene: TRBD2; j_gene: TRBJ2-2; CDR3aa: CASSAGTSGTDNTGELFF; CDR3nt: TGTGCCAGCAGCGCAGGGACTAGCGGGACCGATAACACCGGGGAGCTGTTTTTT
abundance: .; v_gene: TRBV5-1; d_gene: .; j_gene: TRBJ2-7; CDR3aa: CASSWVGSGPDEQYF; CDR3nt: TGCGCCAGCAGCTGGGTGGGGTCGGGACCAGACGAGCAGTACTTC
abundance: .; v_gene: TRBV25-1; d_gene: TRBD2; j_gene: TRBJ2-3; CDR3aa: CASSEGTSSTDTQYF; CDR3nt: TGTGCCAGCAGTGAAGGGACTAGCAGCACAGATACGCAGTATTTT
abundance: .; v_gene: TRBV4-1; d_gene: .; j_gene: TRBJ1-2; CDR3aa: CASSQGPPNYGYTF; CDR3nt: TGCGCCAGCAGCCAAGGGCCCCCTAACTATGGCTACACCTTC
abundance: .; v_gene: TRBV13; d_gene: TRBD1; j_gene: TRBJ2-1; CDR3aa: CASSSISGQGYEQFF; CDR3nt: TGTGCCAGCAGCTCAATAAGTGGACAGGGATATGAGCAGTTCTTC
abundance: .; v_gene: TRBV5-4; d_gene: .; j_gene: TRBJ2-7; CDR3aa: CASSPDRKSYEQYF; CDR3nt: TGTGCCAGCAGCCCCGACAGGAAATCCTACGAGCAGTACTTC
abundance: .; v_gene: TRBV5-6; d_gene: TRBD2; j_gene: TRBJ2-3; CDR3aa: CASSLWLGLADTDTQYF; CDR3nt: TGTGCCAGCAGCTTGTGGCTGGGACTAGCGGACACAGATACGCAGTATTTT
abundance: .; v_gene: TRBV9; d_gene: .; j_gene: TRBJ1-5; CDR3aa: CASSPRTDQPQHF; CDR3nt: TGTGCCAGCAGCCCCCGGACCGATCAGCCCCAGCATTTT
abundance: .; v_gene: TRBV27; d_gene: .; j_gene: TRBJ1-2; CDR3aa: CASSDGIRDGYTF; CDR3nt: TGTGCCAGCAGTGACGGGATTCGAGATGGCTACACCTTC
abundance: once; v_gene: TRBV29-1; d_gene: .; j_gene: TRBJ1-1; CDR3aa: CSVDGRNTEAFF; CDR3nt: TGCAGCGTTGATGGGCGGAACACTGAAGCTTTCTTT
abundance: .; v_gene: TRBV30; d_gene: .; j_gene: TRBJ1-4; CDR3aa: CAWSDSNEKLFF; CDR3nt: TGTGCCTGGAGTGATTCTAATGAAAAACTGTTTTTT
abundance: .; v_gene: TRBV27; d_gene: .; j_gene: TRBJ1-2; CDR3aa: CASSPGVGRYGYTF; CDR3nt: TGTGCCAGCAGTCCCGGGGTTGGGCGATATGGCTACACCTTC
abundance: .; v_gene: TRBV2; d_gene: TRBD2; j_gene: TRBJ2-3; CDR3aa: CASSVSSGRALSTDTQYF; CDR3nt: TGTGCCAGCAGTGTGAGTAGCGGGAGGGCATTGTCGACAGATACGCAGTATTTT
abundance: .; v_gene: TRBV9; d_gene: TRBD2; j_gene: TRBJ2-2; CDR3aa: CASSGLAEVTGELFF; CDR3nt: TGTGCCAGCAGCGGACTAGCGGAGGTCACCGGGGAGCTGTTTTTT